This is a list of T cell receptor beta chains from one sample in a study of human T cells and chemical hapten exposure. MiXCR, run by TCRdb on the RACE reads, gives a single entry per CDR3 protein. The table includes roughly 160,000 distinct CDR3 sequences, approximately 14% detected once. The sequencing used whole blood, collected in connection with sensitization to the hapten diphenylcyclopropenone (DPC). The origin of the receptors is a woman aged 25 to 39 with alopecia areata. Some clones in this sample may be carry-over from other donors' samples. Each CDR3 is given with its conserved first and last residue. The D gene is left open where the match is weak. Not every row has a clone size; where given, it reads once, few, many or a size class.

d_call: TRBD1
j_call: TRBJ1-1
v_call: TRBV10-3
clone_size: NA
cdr3_nt: TGTGCCATCAGGGACAGGGGGATGAACACTGAAGCTTTCTTT
cdr3_aa: CAIRDRGMNTEAFF

d_call: NA
j_call: TRBJ2-3
v_call: TRBV5-6
clone_size: few
cdr3_nt: TGTGCCAGCAGCTTGGGCTTCGGGACATCAGATACGCAGTATTTT
cdr3_aa: CASSLGFGTSDTQYF

d_call: NA
j_call: TRBJ1-6
v_call: TRBV7-8
clone_size: NA
cdr3_nt: TGTGCCAGCAGCTTAGGGGGGAAAAATTCACCCCTCCACTTT
cdr3_aa: CASSLGGKNSPLHF

d_call: TRBD1
j_call: TRBJ1-2
v_call: TRBV4-2
clone_size: NA
cdr3_nt: TGTGCCAGCAGCCCCGGACAGGCCTCTAACTATGGCTACACCTTC
cdr3_aa: CASSPGQASNYGYTF

d_call: TRBD1
j_call: TRBJ2-1
v_call: TRBV11-3
clone_size: NA
cdr3_nt: TGTGCCAGCAGCAGCCTGGGACAGGCTAACAATGAGCAGTTCTTC
cdr3_aa: CASSSLGQANNEQFF

d_call: TRBD2
j_call: TRBJ2-5
v_call: TRBV5-1
clone_size: few
cdr3_nt: TGCGCCAGCAGCTCGGCTAGCGGGGAGCTCGAGACCCAGTACTTC
cdr3_aa: CASSSASGELETQYF

d_call: TRBD1
j_call: TRBJ2-6
v_call: TRBV7-6
clone_size: NA
cdr3_nt: TGTGCCAGCAGCCCGGGACAGTCCTCCGCGGACCTGACTTTC
cdr3_aa: CASSPGQSSADLTF

d_call: NA
j_call: TRBJ2-5
v_call: TRBV18
clone_size: few
cdr3_nt: TGTGCCAGCTCATCGAAGGGGGGGACCCAGGGCCAAGAGACCCAGTACTTC
cdr3_aa: CASSSKGGTQGQETQYF

d_call: NA
j_call: TRBJ2-4
v_call: TRBV6-1
clone_size: many
cdr3_nt: TGTGCCAGCAGTGCTACCTGGGAAGGACGTAGCAACATTCAGTACTTC
cdr3_aa: CASSATWEGRSNIQYF

d_call: NA
j_call: TRBJ2-5
v_call: TRBV12-3/TRBV12-4
clone_size: few
cdr3_nt: TGTGCCAGCAGTTTAGGGCCTATGGTATCCCAGTACTTC
cdr3_aa: CASSLGPMVSQYF

d_call: TRBD1
j_call: TRBJ2-1
v_call: TRBV29-1
clone_size: NA
cdr3_nt: TGCAGCGTTGAAAAGGACAGGGGGATCTACAATGAGCAGTTCTTC
cdr3_aa: CSVEKDRGIYNEQFF

d_call: NA
j_call: TRBJ2-4
v_call: TRBV7-2
clone_size: few
cdr3_nt: TGTGCCAGCAGCTTTCAGGGGAATGACATTCAGTACTTC
cdr3_aa: CASSFQGNDIQYF

d_call: TRBD1
j_call: TRBJ1-2
v_call: TRBV12-3/TRBV12-4
clone_size: few
cdr3_nt: TGTGCCAGCAGTTTGGGGACAGATTATGCGGGCTACACCTTC
cdr3_aa: CASSLGTDYAGYTF

d_call: NA
j_call: TRBJ1-1
v_call: TRBV29-1
clone_size: many
cdr3_nt: TGCAGCACCTGGACGGGTGACACTGAAGCTTTCTTT
cdr3_aa: CSTWTGDTEAFF

d_call: TRBD2
j_call: TRBJ2-4
v_call: TRBV20-1
clone_size: many
cdr3_nt: TGCAGTGCTAGTTCAGCGGGAATTGCCAAAAACATTCAGTACTTC
cdr3_aa: CSASSAGIAKNIQYF

d_call: NA
j_call: TRBJ1-2
v_call: TRBV7-6
clone_size: few
cdr3_nt: TGTGCCAGCAGCTTAGTCCCAGAATCCTATGGCTACACCTTC
cdr3_aa: CASSLVPESYGYTF

d_call: NA
j_call: TRBJ1-5
v_call: TRBV5-6
clone_size: NA
cdr3_nt: TGTGCCAGCAGCTTGGAGGGACTAAATCAGCCCCAGCATTTT
cdr3_aa: CASSLEGLNQPQHF

d_call: NA
j_call: TRBJ2-1
v_call: TRBV4-2
clone_size: many
cdr3_nt: TGTGCCAGCAGCCAAGAACCCAGTATTGATGAGCAGTTCTTC
cdr3_aa: CASSQEPSIDEQFF

d_call: TRBD1
j_call: TRBJ2-6
v_call: TRBV28
clone_size: few
cdr3_nt: TGTGCCAGCAGTGGACAGGGCGCTGGGGCCAACGTCCTGACTTTC
cdr3_aa: CASSGQGAGANVLTF

d_call: TRBD2
j_call: TRBJ2-7
v_call: TRBV7-9
clone_size: few
cdr3_nt: TGTGCCAGCAGCTCCAGGACTAGCGGCCCTTACGAGCAGTACTTC
cdr3_aa: CASSSRTSGPYEQYF

d_call: NA
j_call: TRBJ1-4
v_call: TRBV18
clone_size: NA
cdr3_nt: TGTGCCAGCTCACCATTCGGGGATGAAAAACTGTTTTTT
cdr3_aa: CASSPFGDEKLFF

d_call: NA
j_call: TRBJ2-5
v_call: TRBV18
clone_size: many
cdr3_nt: TGTGCCAGCTCACGGAGGGACAGTTTTTCGGAAGGAGAGACCCAGTACTTC
cdr3_aa: CASSRRDSFSEGETQYF

d_call: NA
j_call: TRBJ2-3
v_call: TRBV5-6
clone_size: NA
cdr3_nt: TGTGCCAGCAGCTTGAACTCCCCCACAGATACGCAGTATTTT
cdr3_aa: CASSLNSPTDTQYF

d_call: NA
j_call: TRBJ1-4
v_call: TRBV7-9
clone_size: few
cdr3_nt: TGTGCCAGCAGCTTAAATCTCTTCGGCGATTCTAATGAAAAACTGTTTTTT
cdr3_aa: CASSLNLFGDSNEKLFF

d_call: NA
j_call: TRBJ1-2
v_call: TRBV28
clone_size: few
cdr3_nt: TGTGCCAGCAGCCCCCCCGACAGAATGTATGGCTACACCTTC
cdr3_aa: CASSPPDRMYGYTF

d_call: TRBD1
j_call: TRBJ1-6
v_call: TRBV5-4
clone_size: many
cdr3_nt: TGTGCCAGCAGCTCCAGGACAGGAGGCACTTCACCCCTCCACTTT
cdr3_aa: CASSSRTGGTSPLHF

d_call: TRBD2
j_call: TRBJ2-7
v_call: TRBV5-4
clone_size: many
cdr3_nt: TGTGCCAGCAGCCGCGGACTAGCGGTTGAGCAGTACTTC
cdr3_aa: CASSRGLAVEQYF

d_call: NA
j_call: TRBJ2-7
v_call: TRBV7-8
clone_size: once
cdr3_nt: TGTGCCAGCAGCTTAAGGGACATAGCCTACGAGCAGTACTTC
cdr3_aa: CASSLRDIAYEQYF

d_call: NA
j_call: TRBJ2-5
v_call: TRBV6-5
clone_size: few
cdr3_nt: TGTGCCAGCTCCCTGGCGTCAGGGGCTTCGTTAGAGACCCAGTACTTC
cdr3_aa: CASSLASGASLETQYF

d_call: TRBD2
j_call: TRBJ2-1
v_call: TRBV11-3
clone_size: many
cdr3_nt: TGTGCCAGCAGCCTAGCGGGGTACAATGAGCAGTTCTTC
cdr3_aa: CASSLAGYNEQFF

d_call: NA
j_call: TRBJ2-3
v_call: TRBV19
clone_size: many
cdr3_nt: TGTGCCAGTAGTTGGACGGTCACAGATACGCAGTATTTT
cdr3_aa: CASSWTVTDTQYF

d_call: NA
j_call: TRBJ1-3
v_call: TRBV7-8
clone_size: NA
cdr3_nt: TGTGCCAGCAGGGCTAGGGTGGCTGGAAACACCATATATTTT
cdr3_aa: CASRARVAGNTIYF

d_call: NA
j_call: TRBJ2-5
v_call: TRBV29-1
clone_size: few
cdr3_nt: TGCAGCGTTGAGTTTAGTGCGGGGCAGTACTTC
cdr3_aa: CSVEFSAGQYF

d_call: TRBD1
j_call: TRBJ1-2
v_call: TRBV7-2
clone_size: many
cdr3_nt: TGTGCCAGCAGCTTAATCCCTCCGGGACAGGGCTCCAACTATGGCTACACCTTC
cdr3_aa: CASSLIPPGQGSNYGYTF

d_call: NA
j_call: TRBJ1-2
v_call: TRBV4-3
clone_size: NA
cdr3_nt: TGCGCCAGCAGCCAAGATAGTCAGCTCTATGGCTACACCTTC
cdr3_aa: CASSQDSQLYGYTF

d_call: NA
j_call: TRBJ1-6
v_call: TRBV28
clone_size: NA
cdr3_nt: TGTGCCAGCAGTCCACGGGGAAAGGATTCACCCCTCCACTTT
cdr3_aa: CASSPRGKDSPLHF

d_call: NA
j_call: TRBJ1-1
v_call: TRBV18
clone_size: NA
cdr3_nt: TGTGCCAGCTCACCAAGGAGCGAGAGGGCTGAAGCTTTCTTT
cdr3_aa: CASSPRSERAEAFF

d_call: NA
j_call: TRBJ1-5
v_call: TRBV12-3/TRBV12-4
clone_size: few
cdr3_nt: TGTGCCAGCCGCGGAAATAGCAATCAGCCCCAGCATTTT
cdr3_aa: CASRGNSNQPQHF

d_call: NA
j_call: TRBJ1-2
v_call: TRBV6-5
clone_size: few
cdr3_nt: TGTGCCAGCAGTTACGGGGTGCGCTATGGCTACACCTTC
cdr3_aa: CASSYGVRYGYTF

d_call: TRBD2
j_call: TRBJ2-3
v_call: TRBV7-9
clone_size: NA
cdr3_nt: TGTGCCAGCAGCTGGACGGGGGGGACAGATACGCAGTATTTT
cdr3_aa: CASSWTGGTDTQYF

d_call: TRBD1
j_call: TRBJ2-3
v_call: TRBV5-1
clone_size: NA
cdr3_nt: TGCGCCAGCGGGCAGGGGGACCCTCTCACAGATACGCAGTATTTT
cdr3_aa: CASGQGDPLTDTQYF

d_call: TRBD1
j_call: TRBJ1-2
v_call: TRBV28
clone_size: NA
cdr3_nt: TGTGCCAGCAGTTTATGGTCGTGGCAGGGGGCCCGGTATGGCTACACCTTC
cdr3_aa: CASSLWSWQGARYGYTF

d_call: NA
j_call: TRBJ1-4
v_call: TRBV10-3
clone_size: few
cdr3_nt: TGTGCCATCAGTGCTCGGGCAGAAAATGAAAAACTGTTTTTT
cdr3_aa: CAISARAENEKLFF

d_call: NA
j_call: TRBJ2-3
v_call: TRBV6-4
clone_size: few
cdr3_nt: TGTGCCAGCAAGCCCGGCCCGCTCACAGATACGCAGTATTTT
cdr3_aa: CASKPGPLTDTQYF

d_call: TRBD2
j_call: TRBJ2-2
v_call: TRBV12-3/TRBV12-4
clone_size: NA
cdr3_nt: TGTGCCAGCAGTTTAATTAGCGGGAGGCCCGGGGAGCTGTTTTTT
cdr3_aa: CASSLISGRPGELFF

d_call: NA
j_call: TRBJ1-3
v_call: TRBV28
clone_size: NA
cdr3_nt: TGTGCCAGCAGTGTAGTCTCTGGAAACACCATATATTTT
cdr3_aa: CASSVVSGNTIYF

d_call: NA
j_call: TRBJ2-2
v_call: TRBV6-5
clone_size: few
cdr3_nt: TGTGCCAGCGGTAACACCGGGGAGCTGTTTTTT
cdr3_aa: CASGNTGELFF

d_call: NA
j_call: TRBJ2-1
v_call: TRBV7-6
clone_size: NA
cdr3_nt: TGTGCCAGCAGCCCCGGGGTGGGCGGAACCTACAATGAGCAGTTCTTC
cdr3_aa: CASSPGVGGTYNEQFF

d_call: NA
j_call: TRBJ2-3
v_call: TRBV24-1
clone_size: few
cdr3_nt: TGTGCCACCAGTGACACATCCAAGATTACCTCAGATACGCAGTATTTT
cdr3_aa: CATSDTSKITSDTQYF

d_call: NA
j_call: TRBJ1-4
v_call: TRBV12-3/TRBV12-4
clone_size: few
cdr3_nt: TGTGCCAGCAGTTTATCAATATCGGATGAAAAACTGTTTTTT
cdr3_aa: CASSLSISDEKLFF

d_call: NA
j_call: TRBJ1-1
v_call: TRBV3-1
clone_size: NA
cdr3_nt: TGTGCCAGCAGCCTACTGGAGGGGAACACTGAAGCTTTCTTT
cdr3_aa: CASSLLEGNTEAFF

d_call: NA
j_call: TRBJ1-2
v_call: TRBV28
clone_size: NA
cdr3_nt: TGTGCCAGCAGGCCCGCCGGGATTAACTATGGCTACACCTTC
cdr3_aa: CASRPAGINYGYTF

d_call: NA
j_call: TRBJ1-1
v_call: TRBV27
clone_size: few
cdr3_nt: TGTGCCAGCGGACAGACAGGCCTGAACACTGAAGCTTTCTTT
cdr3_aa: CASGQTGLNTEAFF

d_call: NA
j_call: TRBJ1-2
v_call: TRBV28
clone_size: NA
cdr3_nt: TGTGCCAGCAGTTTAGTCCGGGGTCTTGGCTACACCTTC
cdr3_aa: CASSLVRGLGYTF

d_call: TRBD1
j_call: TRBJ2-1
v_call: TRBV24-1
clone_size: NA
cdr3_nt: TGTGCCACCAAACCCGGACAGGGTAGCAATGAGCAGTTCTTC
cdr3_aa: CATKPGQGSNEQFF

d_call: NA
j_call: TRBJ2-7
v_call: TRBV6-2/TRBV6-3
clone_size: NA
cdr3_nt: TGTGCCAGCAGACAAGGCCACCTAAGCTCCTACGAGCAGTACTTC
cdr3_aa: CASRQGHLSSYEQYF

d_call: TRBD2
j_call: TRBJ2-7
v_call: TRBV20-1
clone_size: NA
cdr3_nt: TGCAGTGCTAGAAACGAGCGGGGGCCCACCTACGAGCAGTACTTC
cdr3_aa: CSARNERGPTYEQYF